A selection of T cell receptor beta chains follows, all from one sample in a study of OX40 agonist ivuxolimab in advanced cancers. The method was immunoSEQ multiplex PCR; TCRdb's version includes in-frame clones alone and lacks a portion of them. The repertoire holds under 20,000 clones, 80% to 90% seen once, with approximately 3.1% in the top ten. This specimen was CD4+ or CD8+ T cells sorted from blood, taken in a trial of the OX40 agonist ivuxolimab. These TCRs come from an adult with an advanced solid tumor such as melanoma, head and neck, liver or kidney cancer. Both conserved end residues are part of each CDR3. D genes are given only for firm matches. Clone size appears in some rows only: once, few, many, or a class for an expanded clone.

D gene,CDR3 length,J gene,clone size,V gene,CDR3 protein,CDR3 DNA
-,13,TRBJ1-1,-,TRBV6-5,CASSYSSSTEAFF,TGTGCCAGCAGTTACTCGTCGTCCACTGAAGCTTTCTTT
TRBD1,15,TRBJ2-1,-,TRBV18,CASSMIQGAGSESFF,TGTGCCAGCTCGATGATACAGGGGGCTGGATCAGAGTCGTTCTTC
-,14,TRBJ1-4,once,TRBV5-1,CASSFRGANEKLFF,TGCGCCAGCAGCTTCCGGGGGGCTAATGAAAAACTGTTTTTT
TRBD1,15,TRBJ2-3,-,TRBV29-1,CSVDGTGGPTDTQYF,TGCAGCGTGGATGGGACAGGTGGACCCACAGATACGCAGTATTTT
-,16,TRBJ1-2,-,TRBV7-2,CASHYGGVRLNYGYTF,TGTGCCAGCCATTACGGAGGGGTGAGACTTAACTATGGCTACACCTTC
TRBD1,14,TRBJ1-5,once,TRBV15,CATSRAGGNQPQHF,TGTGCCACCAGCAGAGCAGGGGGAAATCAGCCCCAGCATTTT
TRBD1,17,TRBJ2-1,-,TRBV5-5,CASSLVGRTGGYNEQFF,TGTGCCAGCAGCTTGGTGGGTAGGACAGGGGGCTACAATGAGCAGTTCTTC
-,14,TRBJ1-2,-,TRBV2,CASSGQGTIYGYTF,TGTGCCAGCAGTGGGCAGGGGACCATCTATGGCTACACCTTC
TRBD1,14,TRBJ1-6,once,TRBV6-5,CASRLQGAGSPLHF,TGTGCCAGCAGACTACAGGGGGCGGGGTCACCCCTCCACTTT
-,13,TRBJ1-1,-,TRBV7-3,CASSLSQGTEAFF,TGTGCCAGCAGCTTATCTCAGGGCACTGAAGCTTTCTTT
-,14,TRBJ1-1,once,TRBV5-1,CASAAQTGNTEAFF,TGCGCCAGCGCAGCCCAGACAGGGAACACTGAAGCTTTCTTT
TRBD2,16,TRBJ2-3,once,TRBV11-2,CASSSVWGRATDTQYF,TGTGCCAGCAGCTCCGTTTGGGGGAGGGCCACAGATACGCAGTATTTT
-,16,TRBJ1-4,-,TRBV6-1,CASSAPGRPTNEKLFF,TGTGCCAGCAGTGCCCCGGGACGGCCAACTAATGAAAAACTGTTTTTT
TRBD2,17,TRBJ2-2,once,TRBV18,CASSPWGLAGNTGELFF,TGTGCCAGCTCACCATGGGGACTAGCGGGGAATACCGGGGAGCTGTTTTTT
-,13,TRBJ1-2,-,TRBV6-5,CASSYSGGLAGTF,TGTGCCAGCAGTTATTCGGGGGGGCTGGCGGGGACCTTC
TRBD2,14,TRBJ2-1,-,TRBV5-1,CASSWGTIDNEQFF,TGCGCCAGCAGCTGGGGGACTATCGACAATGAGCAGTTCTTC
TRBD2,11,TRBJ2-7,once,TRBV20-1,CSAAGAYEQYF,TGCAGTGCCGCGGGAGCCTACGAGCAGTACTTC
-,14,TRBJ1-5,-,TRBV28,CASSFFGSGQPQHF,TGTGCCAGCAGTTTTTTCGGGAGTGGTCAGCCCCAGCATTTT
-,13,TRBJ1-4,-,TRBV29-1,CSVGDRRNEKLFF,TGCAGCGTTGGGGACCGCCGTAATGAAAAACTGTTTTTT
-,12,TRBJ2-5,-,TRBV6-6,CASSYSGETQYF,TGTGCCAGCAGTTACTCCGGGGAGACCCAGTACTTC
-,15,TRBJ2-3,-,TRBV19,CASSQVYSSTDTQYF,TGTGCCAGTAGTCAGGTCTATTCAAGCACAGATACGCAGTATTTT
-,11,TRBJ2-5,-,TRBV20-1,CSAVGGETQYF,TGCAGTGCCGTCGGGGGAGAGACCCAGTACTTC
-,13,TRBJ1-1,-,TRBV5-4,CASSPGREAEAFF,TGTGCCAGCAGCCCCGGCAGGGAGGCTGAAGCTTTCTTT
-,14,TRBJ1-5,once,TRBV11-2,CASSLDRDDQPQHF,TGTGCCAGCAGCTTAGACAGGGATGATCAGCCCCAGCATTTT
TRBD1,13,TRBJ2-1,-,TRBV5-4,CASSQDRGNEQFF,TGTGCCAGCAGTCAGGACAGGGGAAATGAGCAGTTCTTC
-,18,TRBJ1-1,-,TRBV6-1,CASSALRGGFLMNTEAFF,TGTGCCAGCAGTGCCCTCCGGGGAGGATTCCTAATGAACACTGAAGCTTTCTTT
TRBD2,17,TRBJ2-7,-,TRBV14,CASSQDWGISGINEQYF,TGTGCCAGCAGCCAAGATTGGGGGATTAGCGGGATAAACGAGCAGTACTTC
-,11,TRBJ2-7,-,TRBV7-6,CASSSSGEQYF,TGTGCCAGCAGCTCCTCTGGCGAGCAGTACTTC
TRBD1,16,TRBJ2-7,once,TRBV6-4,CASRDPTGQDTYEQYF,TGTGCCAGCAGAGACCCGACGGGACAGGATACCTACGAGCAGTACTTC
-,15,TRBJ1-6,-,TRBV6-6,CASSYRVGNNSPLHF,TGTGCCAGCAGTTACCGGGTGGGGAATAATTCACCCCTCCACTTT
TRBD1,16,TRBJ1-2,-,TRBV4-3,CASSQLRTGGSYGYTF,TGCGCCAGCAGCCAACTCAGGACAGGGGGATCCTATGGCTACACCTTC
TRBD1,16,TRBJ1-5,-,TRBV7-2,CASSISLTGGYQPQHF,TGTGCCAGCAGCATTAGTCTAACAGGGGGTTATCAGCCCCAGCATTTT
TRBD1,16,TRBJ2-1,-,TRBV6-5,CASSFRWGQGKGEQFF,TGTGCCAGCAGTTTCCGATGGGGACAGGGTAAAGGTGAGCAGTTCTTC
-,16,TRBJ2-1,-,TRBV27,CASSFMGSDSYNEQFF,TGTGCCAGCAGTTTTATGGGCAGTGACTCCTACAATGAGCAGTTCTTC
-,14,TRBJ1-1,few,TRBV5-1,CASSFGGGDTEAFF,TGCGCCAGCAGCTTCGGAGGGGGGGACACTGAAGCTTTCTTT
-,12,TRBJ2-7,-,TRBV4-1,CASSQEGREQYF,TGCGCCAGCAGCCAAGAGGGGAGGGAGCAGTACTTC
-,16,TRBJ2-5,-,TRBV14,CASSLQGTPIQETQYF,TGTGCCAGCAGCCTACAGGGCACCCCGATCCAAGAGACCCAGTACTTC
TRBD2,15,TRBJ2-1,few,TRBV19,CASSIVAGLYNEQFF,TGTGCCAGTAGTATAGTAGCGGGGCTGTACAATGAGCAGTTCTTC
-,14,TRBJ2-7,-,TRBV7-2,CASSVLGGAYEQYF,TGTGCCAGTAGCGTCTTGGGTGGCGCCTACGAGCAGTACTTC
-,15,TRBJ2-3,-,TRBV7-2,CASSRFTRGPDTQYF,TGTGCCAGCAGCCGATTCACGCGGGGCCCAGATACGCAGTATTTT
TRBD2,14,TRBJ2-7,-,TRBV28,CASSIASGSYEQYF,TGTGCCAGCAGTATCGCTAGCGGGAGTTACGAGCAGTACTTC
-,17,TRBJ2-6,medium-sized,TRBV27,CASSAGRGARGANVLTF,TGTGCCAGCAGTGCGGGCAGGGGCGCAAGAGGGGCCAACGTCCTGACTTTC
-,14,TRBJ2-6,-,TRBV27,CASRTTSGANVLTF,TGTGCCAGCCGCACCACCTCTGGGGCCAACGTCCTGACTTTC
-,15,TRBJ2-1,-,TRBV11-2,CASSLGTASYNEQFF,TGTGCCAGCAGCCTCGGGACGGCGTCCTACAATGAGCAGTTCTTC
TRBD1,16,TRBJ2-5,-,TRBV5-6,CASSLYRDRGQETQYF,TGTGCCAGCAGCCTATACCGGGACAGGGGGCAAGAGACCCAGTACTTC
-,14,TRBJ1-2,once,TRBV10-3,CAINQGNRNYGYTF,TGTGCCATCAACCAGGGTAATCGGAACTATGGCTACACCTTC
-,14,TRBJ1-2,once,TRBV9,CASSTRGSFDGYTF,TGTGCCAGCAGCACCCGCGGGAGCTTCGATGGCTACACCTTC
TRBD1,13,TRBJ2-7,-,TRBV2,CASSGDRTYEQYF,TGTGCCAGCAGTGGGGACAGGACCTACGAGCAGTACTTC
TRBD1,14,TRBJ2-3,-,TRBV10-1,CASSKTGRADTQYF,TGCGCCAGCAGTAAGACAGGGCGGGCAGATACGCAGTATTTT
TRBD1,14,TRBJ1-2,-,TRBV6-5,CASSRDRGRPGYTF,TGTGCCAGCAGTAGGGACAGGGGGCGGCCCGGCTACACCTTC
-,15,TRBJ1-1,-,TRBV11-3,CASSSSYQLNTEAFF,TGTGCCAGCAGCTCCAGTTATCAATTGAACACTGAAGCTTTCTTT
TRBD1,18,TRBJ1-5,-,TRBV19,CASSIGRPQGIGNQPQHF,TGTGCCAGTAGTATAGGGCGGCCACAGGGGATCGGCAATCAGCCCCAGCATTTT
TRBD2,16,TRBJ2-3,-,TRBV13,CASSSREGLATDTQYF,TGTGCCAGCAGCTCCCGGGAGGGACTAGCAACAGATACGCAGTATTTT
TRBD2,17,TRBJ2-1,-,TRBV18,CASSSGLAAVRNNEQFF,TGTGCCAGCTCATCAGGACTAGCCGCGGTCCGTAACAATGAGCAGTTCTTC
-,15,TRBJ1-5,-,TRBV6-1,CASSLGPYSNQPQHF,TGTGCCAGCAGTCTGGGGCCTTATAGCAATCAGCCCCAGCATTTT
TRBD1,14,TRBJ1-6,once,TRBV6-1,CASRTTGLNSPLHF,TGTGCCAGCAGGACGACAGGGTTGAATTCACCCCTCCACTTT
TRBD1,14,TRBJ1-1,-,TRBV11-2,CASSYRDRATEAFF,TGTGCCAGCAGCTATCGGGACAGAGCCACTGAAGCTTTCTTT
-,14,TRBJ1-2,-,TRBV7-8,CASSDGRVANGYTF,TGTGCCAGCAGCGACGGCAGAGTTGCAAATGGCTACACCTTC
-,15,TRBJ1-2,-,TRBV6-5,CASSYTQGGYYGYTF,TGTGCCAGCAGTTACACGCAGGGAGGGTACTATGGCTACACCTTC
-,11,TRBJ2-7,-,TRBV5-1,CASSAQDEQYF,TGCGCCAGCAGCGCCCAAGACGAGCAGTACTTC